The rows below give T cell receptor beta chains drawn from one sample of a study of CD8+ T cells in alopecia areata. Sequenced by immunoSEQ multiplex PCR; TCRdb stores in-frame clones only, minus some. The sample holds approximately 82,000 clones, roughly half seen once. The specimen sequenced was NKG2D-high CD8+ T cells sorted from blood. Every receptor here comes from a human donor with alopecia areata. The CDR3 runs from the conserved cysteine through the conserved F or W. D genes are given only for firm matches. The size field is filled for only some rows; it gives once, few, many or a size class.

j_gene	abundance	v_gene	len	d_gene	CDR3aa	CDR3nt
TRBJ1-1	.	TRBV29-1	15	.	CSVERGRGSWTEAFF	TGCAGCGTTGAAAGGGGCCGGGGGAGTTGGACTGAAGCTTTCTTT
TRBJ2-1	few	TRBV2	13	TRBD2	CARDRTSNNEQFF	TGTGCCAGAGATAGGACTAGCAACAATGAGCAGTTCTTC
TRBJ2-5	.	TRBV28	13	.	CASSQPQFETQYF	TGTGCCAGCAGTCAGCCCCAGTTCGAGACCCAGTACTTC
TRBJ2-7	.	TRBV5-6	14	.	CASSYGTGGFEQYF	TGTGCCAGCAGCTACGGGACTGGGGGATTTGAGCAGTACTTC
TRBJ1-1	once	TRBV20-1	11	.	CSGSRGTEAFF	TGCAGTGGTTCCAGGGGCACTGAAGCTTTCTTT
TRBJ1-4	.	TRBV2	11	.	CASRANIGLFF	TGTGCCAGCAGGGCTAATATTGGGCTGTTTTTT
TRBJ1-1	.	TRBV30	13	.	CAYVRGSDTEAFF	TGTGCCTACGTGCGGGGAAGTGACACTGAAGCTTTCTTT
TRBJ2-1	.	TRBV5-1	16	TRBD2	CASSLGLAGTYNEQFF	TGCGCCAGCAGCTTGGGGCTAGCGGGAACCTACAATGAGCAGTTCTTC
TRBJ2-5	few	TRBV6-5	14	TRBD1	CASSYSSGGETQYF	TGTGCCAGCAGTTACTCATCAGGGGGTGAGACCCAGTACTTC
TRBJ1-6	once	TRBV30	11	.	CAWSEQRPLHF	TGTGCCTGGAGCGAACAGAGACCCCTCCACTTT
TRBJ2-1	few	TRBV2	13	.	CASRPDSQGEQFF	TGTGCCAGCAGGCCCGACAGCCAGGGCGAGCAGTTCTTC
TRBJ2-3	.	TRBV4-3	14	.	CASSQDRGTDTQYF	TGCGCCAGCAGCCAAGATCGGGGCACAGATACGCAGTATTTT
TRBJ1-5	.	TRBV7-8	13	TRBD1	CASSRQGSEPQHF	TGTGCCAGCAGCAGACAGGGGTCGGAGCCCCAGCATTTT
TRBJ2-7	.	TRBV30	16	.	CAWSALGDGSGCEQYF	TGTGCCTGGAGCGCCCTAGGGGACGGCTCCGGTTGCGAGCAGTACTTC
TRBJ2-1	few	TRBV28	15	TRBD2	CASSLRLAAYNEQFF	TGTGCCAGCAGTTTGAGGCTAGCGGCCTACAATGAGCAGTTCTTC
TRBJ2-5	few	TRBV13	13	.	CASSFGVQETQYF	TGTGCCAGCAGCTTTGGAGTGCAAGAGACCCAGTACTTC
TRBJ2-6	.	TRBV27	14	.	CASRRASGANVLTF	TGTGCCAGCAGGAGGGCCTCTGGGGCCAACGTCCTGACTTTC
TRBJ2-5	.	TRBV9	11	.	CASSLGQNQYF	TGTGCCAGCAGCTTAGGACAGAACCAGTACTTC
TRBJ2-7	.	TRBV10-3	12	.	CAISERGDEQYF	TGTGCCATCAGTGAGAGGGGCGACGAGCAGTACTTC
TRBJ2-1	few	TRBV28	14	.	CASSLLGGYNEQFF	TGTGCCAGCAGTTTATTAGGTGGCTACAATGAGCAGTTCTTC
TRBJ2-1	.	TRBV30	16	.	CAWSPLQSSSYNEQFF	TGTGCCTGGAGTCCCTTACAGTCGAGCTCCTACAATGAGCAGTTCTTC
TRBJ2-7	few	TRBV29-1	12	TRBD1	CSVVGAGGGIDF	TGCAGCGTTGTAGGCGCAGGGGGCGGGATTGACTTC
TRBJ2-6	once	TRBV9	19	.	CASSVGGTGAGSGANVLTF	TGTGCCAGCAGCGTAGGCGGAACAGGGGCGGGATCTGGGGCCAACGTCCTGACTTTC
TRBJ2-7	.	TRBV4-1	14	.	CASSQSVEGGEQYF	TGCGCCAGCAGCCAATCGGTGGAGGGAGGCGAGCAGTACTTC
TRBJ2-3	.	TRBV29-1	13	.	CSVGGGFTDTQYF	TGCAGCGTTGGCGGGGGCTTCACAGATACGCAGTATTTT
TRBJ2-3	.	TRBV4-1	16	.	CASSQDGLSSTDTQYF	TGCGCCAGCAGCCAAGATGGGCTATCCAGCACAGATACGCAGTATTTT
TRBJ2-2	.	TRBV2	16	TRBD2	CASGGLAGGWPGELFF	TGTGCCAGCGGAGGCCTAGCGGGAGGATGGCCCGGGGAGCTGTTTTTT
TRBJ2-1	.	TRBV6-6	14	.	CASSYSQGSDEQFF	TGTGCCAGCAGTTACTCGCAGGGCTCGGATGAGCAGTTCTTC
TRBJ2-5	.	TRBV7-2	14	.	CASSGNPYQETQYF	TGTGCCAGCAGCGGGAACCCGTACCAAGAGACCCAGTACTTC